A selection of T cell receptor beta chains follows, all from one sample in a study of cytomegalovirus exposure and HLA in healthy donors. The repertoire was sequenced with immunoSEQ multiplex PCR; TCRdb's copy has only in-frame clones and lacks some. This sample's table has some 130,000 clones. Material for sequencing was PBMCs. The receptors derive from a middle-aged woman in good health and CMV-seropositive. Each CDR3 is given with its conserved first and last residue. Fields, in order: D gene, J gene, V gene, CDR3 protein, CDR3 DNA. The D gene is left open where the match is weak.

>NA|TRBJ1-2|TRBV30
CAWSDSNYGYTF
TGTGCCTGGAGTGACAGTAACTATGGCTACACCTTC
>NA|TRBJ2-7|TRBV5-1
CASSFFGQEGEQYF
TGCGCCAGCAGCTTCTTCGGACAGGAGGGCGAGCAGTACTTC
>NA|TRBJ1-1|TRBV7-9
CASSLVLGQDTEAFF
TGTGCCAGCAGCTTAGTTCTGGGGCAGGACACTGAAGCTTTCTTT
>TRBD2|TRBJ2-2|TRBV5-4
CASSEGLAGAGELFF
TGTGCCAGCAGCGAAGGACTAGCGGGAGCCGGGGAGCTGTTTTTT
>TRBD1|TRBJ2-2|TRBV29-1
CSVGDSLSTGELFF
TGCAGCGTGGGGGACAGCTTGAGCACCGGGGAGCTGTTTTTT
>TRBD2|TRBJ2-7|TRBV7-2
CASSSGTSGFGAPYEQYF
TGTGCCAGCAGCTCCGGGACTAGCGGGTTTGGCGCCCCCTACGAGCAGTACTTC
>TRBD1|TRBJ2-1|TRBV7-9
CASSSSDRENEQFF
TGTGCCAGCAGCTCGTCGGACAGGGAAAATGAGCAGTTCTTC
>NA|TRBJ1-3|TRBV30
CAWKDSDGNTIYF
TGTGCCTGGAAAGACAGCGACGGAAACACCATATATTTT
>TRBD2|TRBJ2-3|TRBV7-2
CASSLASGLADWGRYF
TGTGCCAGCAGCTTAGCCTCGGGACTAGCGGACTGGGGGAGATATTTT
>NA|TRBJ1-1|TRBV6-5
CASSPGHNLDTEAFF
TGTGCCAGCAGTCCCGGACATAATCTAGATACTGAAGCTTTCTTT
>TRBD2|TRBJ2-1|TRBV28
CASRTSMNEQFF
TGTGCCAGCAGGACTAGCATGAATGAGCAGTTCTTC
>NA|TRBJ2-7|TRBV5-4
CASSSRGAYEQYF
TGTGCCAGCAGTTCCAGGGGGGCCTACGAGCAGTACTTC
>TRBD2|TRBJ2-2|TRBV10-3
CAIRQTSGSSSGELFF
TGTGCCATTAGACAGACTAGCGGGAGCTCTAGCGGGGAGCTGTTTTTT
>NA|TRBJ2-1|TRBV19
CASSIGGVAEQFF
TGTGCCAGTAGTATCGGGGGAGTCGCTGAGCAGTTCTTC
>NA|TRBJ1-1|TRBV11-3
CASSLAGLNTEAFF
TGTGCCAGCAGCTTAGCAGGGTTGAACACTGAAGCTTTCTTT
>NA|TRBJ2-3|TRBV30
CAWSSQGFTDTQYF
TGTGCCTGGAGTTCCCAGGGATTCACAGATACGCAGTATTTT
>TRBD1|TRBJ1-2|TRBV6-6
CASSRGQGYGYTF
TGTGCCAGCAGTCGAGGACAGGGCTATGGCTACACCTTC
>TRBD1|TRBJ2-7|TRBV6-4
CASRDMTGTYEQYF
TGTGCCAGCAGGGATATGACAGGGACCTACGAGCAGTACTTC
>NA|TRBJ2-2|TRBV6-1
CASSPTGLAGELFF
TGTGCCAGCAGTCCTACAGGGTTGGCCGGGGAGCTGTTTTTT
>TRBD1|TRBJ2-3|TRBV16
CASSHPDRGFADTQYF
TGTGCCAGCAGCCATCCGGACAGGGGTTTCGCAGATACGCAGTATTTT
>TRBD1|TRBJ2-5|TRBV19
CASSPTGGGETQYF
TGTGCCAGTAGTCCCACAGGGGGAGGAGAGACCCAGTACTTC
>TRBD1|TRBJ1-1|TRBV14
CASSRRTGRHTEAFF
TGTGCCAGCAGCCGCCGGACAGGGCGGCACACTGAAGCTTTCTTT
>NA|TRBJ2-4|TRBV6-5
CASSPVAKNIQYF
TGTGCCAGCAGTCCTGTAGCCAAAAACATTCAGTACTTC
>NA|TRBJ1-5|TRBV27
CASSQGSRQPQHF
TGTGCCAGCAGCCAGGGGTCGAGACAGCCCCAGCATTTT
>TRBD1|TRBJ1-1|TRBV25-1
CASRIQGRTEAFF
TGTGCCAGCAGGATACAGGGGAGGACTGAAGCTTTCTTT
>TRBD1|TRBJ1-2|TRBV28
CASRGTGGAIGYTF
TGTGCCAGCAGGGGGACAGGGGGCGCGATTGGCTACACCTTC
>NA|TRBJ1-1|TRBV20-1
CSARVGVRAFF
TGCAGTGCTAGAGTCGGGGTGAGAGCTTTCTTT
>NA|TRBJ2-1|TRBV6-5
CAVRRSTYNEQFF
TGTGCCGTGCGTCGATCTACCTACAATGAGCAGTTCTTC
>NA|TRBJ2-3|TRBV4-1
CASSQEYSGTTDTQYF
TGCGCCAGCAGCCAAGAATACAGCGGAACCACAGATACGCAGTATTTT
>NA|TRBJ1-4|TRBV2
CASGPGVNNEKLFF
TGTGCCAGCGGACCCGGGGTTAACAATGAAAAACTGTTTTTT
>TRBD2|TRBJ2-3|TRBV2
CASASGRGVTDTQYF
TGTGCCAGCGCCAGCGGGAGGGGTGTGACAGATACGCAGTATTTT
>NA|TRBJ2-7|TRBV6-6
CASSYSVQGPFYEQYF
TGTGCCAGCAGTTACTCGGTCCAGGGCCCCTTTTACGAGCAGTACTTC
>TRBD2|TRBJ2-1|TRBV18
CASSQTSGGTYNEQFF
TGTGCCAGCTCCCAAACGTCGGGGGGGACCTACAATGAGCAGTTCTTC
>TRBD2|TRBJ2-3|TRBV5-6
CASGGPSGTTDTQYF
TGTGCCAGCGGCGGACCGAGCGGGACCACAGATACGCAGTATTTT
>NA|TRBJ2-7|TRBV4-2
CASSQRIDRERREQYF
TGTGCCAGCAGCCAAAGAATTGACCGGGAACGCCGCGAGCAGTACTTC
>NA|TRBJ1-2|TRBV20-1
CRVERGGYTF
TGCAGGGTAGAACGGGGTGGCTACACCTTC
>TRBD1|TRBJ2-7|TRBV10-3
CAISETGTGFYEQYF
TGTGCCATCAGTGAAACCGGGACAGGGTTCTACGAGCAGTACTTC
>NA|TRBJ2-7|TRBV4-3
CASSPDLTYEQYF
TGCGCCAGCAGCCCGGACTTAACCTACGAGCAGTACTTC
>NA|TRBJ2-4|TRBV29-1
CSVSAANIQYF
TGCAGCGTCTCCGCGGCGAACATTCAGTACTTC
>NA|TRBJ1-1|TRBV10-1
CASSASLGGTEAFF
TGCGCCAGCAGTGCCTCGTTGGGGGGCACTGAAGCTTTCTTT